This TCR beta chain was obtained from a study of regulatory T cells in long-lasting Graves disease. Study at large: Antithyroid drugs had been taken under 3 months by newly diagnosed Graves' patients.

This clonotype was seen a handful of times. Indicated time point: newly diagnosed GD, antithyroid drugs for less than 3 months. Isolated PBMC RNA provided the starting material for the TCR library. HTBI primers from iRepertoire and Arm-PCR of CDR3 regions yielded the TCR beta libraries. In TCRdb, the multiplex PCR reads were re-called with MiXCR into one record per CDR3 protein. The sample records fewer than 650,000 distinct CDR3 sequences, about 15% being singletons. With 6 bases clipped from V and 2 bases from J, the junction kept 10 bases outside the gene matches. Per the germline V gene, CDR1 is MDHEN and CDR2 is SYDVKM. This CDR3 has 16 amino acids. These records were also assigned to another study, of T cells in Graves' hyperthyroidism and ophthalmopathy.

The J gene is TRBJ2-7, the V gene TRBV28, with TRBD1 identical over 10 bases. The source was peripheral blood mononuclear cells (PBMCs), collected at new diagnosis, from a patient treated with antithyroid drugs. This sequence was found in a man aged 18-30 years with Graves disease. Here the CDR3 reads CASSPPDRGAPYEQYF. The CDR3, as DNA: TGTGCCAGCAGCCCCCCGGACAGGGGGGCCCCCTACGAGCAGTACTTC.